Following are 31 T cell receptor beta chains from one sample sequenced in a study of T-cell reconstitution after alpha-beta-depleted transplantation in children. Unique molecular identifiers tagged the TCRbeta library. TCRdb independently ran MiXCR on the PCR reads; one entry per CDR3 protein. Here the sample spans around 490,000 distinct CDR3 sequences, roughly 10% being singletons. The specimen comprised PBMCs, mostly from graft donor cells, sampled 180 days after TCRalphabeta/CD19-depleted stem cell transplant. The receptors originated from a female patient aged 2-15 years who had a stem cell transplant for aplastic anemia, so the T cells may come from the graft donor.

This clonotype was recorded many times. CDR3 sequence reads: CASSSGQGLYGYTF. The CDR3 region has the DNA TGTGCCAGCAGTTCCGGACAGGGCCTATATGGCTACACCTTC. V usage is TRBV12-3 or TRBV12-4 and J usage is TRBJ1-2; TRBD1 aligns across 8 bases. Trimming took 4 bases from V and 5 from J; bases not matched to a gene: 6. The CDR3 is made up of 14 amino acids.

There are a few counts of this clonotype. The CDR3 sequence is CASSFWGTRTFLHEQFF. In nucleotides, the CDR3 is TGTGCCAGCAGCTTCTGGGGTACTAGAACCTTTCTCCATGAGCAGTTCTTC. The rearrangement uses TRBV7-8 and TRBJ2-1; D is possibly TRBD2 (5 bases). Germline V CDR1 and CDR2: SGHVS, FQNEAQ. V was pared by 3 bases and J by 8 bases, with 23 bases between. CDR3 length: 17 residues.

This clonotype was seen many times. The chain is built from TRBV7-8 and TRBJ2-6, with D possibly TRBD1 on 6 matching bases. Germline-derived CDR1 and CDR2 are SGHVS and FQNEAQ. The CDR3 loop spans 15 amino acids. V dropped 5 bases and J dropped 0 bases, with 8 bases sitting between them. The CDR3 coding sequence is TGTGCCAGCAGCAGAGGGGGCTCTGGGGCCAACGTCCTGACTTTC. This codes for CASSRGGSGANVLTF.

The table lists this clonotype with many counts. The chain links TRBV4-2 to TRBJ2-5, with 8 bases identical to TRBD2. The germline CDR1 and CDR2 sequences are LGHNA and YNFKEQ. V gave up 4 bases and J gave up 0 bases; unmatched junction bases: 10. The CDR3 has 17 amino acids. Here the CDR3 DNA reads TGTGCCAGCAGCCCTAGAACGGCTAGCGGGTACCAAGAGACCCAGTACTTC. Its protein product is CASSPRTASGYQETQYF.

This clonotype was recorded a few times. The rearrangement joins TRBV6-2 or TRBV6-3 to TRBJ2-7; the D gene is possibly TRBD2 (5 bases). Trimming shortened V by 6 bases and J by 3 bases, and 15 bases separated the two germline ends. The CDR3 has 14 amino acids. CDR1 is MNHEY, CDR2 SVGEGT, per germline. Here the CDR3 reads CASSPWTGNYEQYF. The CDR3 coding sequence is TGTGCCAGCAGCCCTTGGACGGGGAACTACGAGCAGTACTTC.

This clonotype was seen more than once but under ten times. This chain uses TRBV18 with TRBJ2-1; TRBD2 matches 15 bases. V was clipped by 6 bases and J by 2 bases; unmatched bases: 8. From germline, CDR1 is KGHSH and CDR2 LQKENI. The CDR3 runs 18 residues. CDR3 sequence: CASSPPGLAGGTYNEQFF. The CDR3 DNA reads as TGTGCCAGCTCCCCTCCGGGACTAGCGGGAGGAACCTACAATGAGCAGTTCTTC. Together with reference TRBV18 and TRBJ2-1, the CDR3 gives the full variable domain: NAGVMQNPRHLVRRRGQEARLRCSPMKGHSHVYWYRQLPEEGLKFMVYLQKENIIDESGMPKERFSAEFPKEGPSILRIQQVVRGDSAAYFCASSPPGLAGGTYNEQFFGPGTRLTVL.

With respect to this clonotype: A much larger clonotype is one base distant, so this may be a read error. The J gene is TRBJ2-2, the V gene TRBV6-7, with TRBD2 as a possible D gene (7 bases). TRBV6-7 is noted as an ORF with a role that remains uncertain. The CDR3 extends over 13 amino acids. DNA for the CDR3: TGTGCCACGAAGGGGGGGAACACCAGGGAGCTGTTTTTT. This codes for CATKGGNTRELFF.

This clonotype was detected only a few times. The CDR3 loop reads CASSGSSSYEQYF. The CDR3 bases are TGTGCCAGCAGCGGAAGCAGCTCCTACGAGCAGTACTTC. The genes are TRBV9 and TRBJ2-7; D not resolved. The germline V and J ends were trimmed by 3 bases and 0 bases, with 7 bases remaining between them. CDR1 and CDR2 from the germline V gene are SGDLS and YYNGEE. There are 13 residues in the CDR3.

This clonotype was counted a few times. The V call is TRBV9, the J call TRBJ1-1, with unresolved D. The CDR3 loop spans 16 amino acids. Between the trimmed V and J ends, which lost 0 bases and 1 base, there was a span of 13 bases. Germline values: CDR1 SGDLS, CDR2 YYNGEE. The CDR3 protein is CASSVGPLVTNTEAFF. The CDR3 region has the DNA TGTGCCAGCAGCGTAGGGCCCCTCGTGACGAACACTGAAGCTTTCTTT.

This clonotype was counted ten times or more. The rearrangement uses TRBV12-3 or TRBV12-4 and TRBJ1-1, with D unresolved. Trimming stripped 6 bases from V and 8 bases from J, with 22 bases between. This CDR3 region has 15 residues. CDR3 protein: CASRLDRAAFSEAFF. The CDR3 DNA is TGTGCCAGCAGGCTTGACCGGGCCGCCTTTTCAGAAGCTTTCTTT.

This clonotype occurred many times. V gene TRBV27 combines with J gene TRBJ2-7; D is perhaps TRBD1 or TRBD2 (5 bases each). CDR1 is MNHEY, CDR2 SMNVEV, per germline (reference sequence). CDR3 size: 15 residues. V lost 2 bases and J lost 4, with 15 bases in between. The CDR3 loop is CASSLTGLAAYEQYF. In DNA, the CDR3 is TGTGCCAGCAGTTTAACGGGGCTTGCTGCGTACGAGCAGTACTTC.

This clonotype was counted a few times. This chain uses TRBV28 with TRBJ2-2; TRBD2 aligns across 12 bases. The CDR3 is 14 residues long. CDR1 is MDHEN, CDR2 SYDVKM, per germline. J lost 8 bases, V lost 6 bases, and 4 bases had no gene match. CDR3 residues: CASRTSGSTGELFF. CDR3 in DNA: TGTGCCAGCAGGACTAGCGGGAGTACGGGGGAGCTGTTTTTT. Full variable domain (missing parts from reference TRBV28 and TRBJ2-2): DVKVTQSSRYLVKRTGEKVFLECVQDMDHENMFWYRQDPGLGLRLIYFSYDVKMKEKGDIPEGYSVSREKKERFSLILESASTNQTSMYLCASRTSGSTGELFFGEGSRLTVL.

This clonotype has a handful of counts. This rearrangement joins TRBV5-1 to TRBJ2-4; TRBD2 matches 10 bases. Germline CDR1 and CDR2: SGHRS and YFSETQ. This CDR3 spans 16 amino acids. V shed 0 bases, J shed 6 bases, and the junction held 6 bases outside the gene matches. The CDR3 DNA reads as TGCGCCAGCAGCTTGGAGGCTAGCGGGAGTACAAACATTCAGTACTTC. Its translation: CASSLEASGSTNIQYF.

This clonotype turned up a few times. The chain carries TRBV20-1 and TRBJ1-5; D remains unclear. V lost 3 bases and J 4 bases, leaving 10 bases between the germline ends. CDR3 length equals 13 residues. Germline assignment: CDR1 DFQATT and CDR2 SNEGSKA (reference sequence). The CDR3 DNA is TGCAGTGCTAGTGGGCAGCGAAATCAGCCCCAGCATTTT. This codes for CSASGQRNQPQHF.

This clonotype was counted a few times. This rearrangement joins TRBV10-3 to TRBJ2-5; 9 bases are shared with TRBD1. After removal of 6 bases from V and 5 bases from J, the junction contained 7 bases not matched to a gene. The CDR3 contains 14 residues. The germline V gene encodes CDR1 ENHRY and CDR2 SYGVKD. The CDR3 DNA follows: TGTGCCATCAGCGGATACAGGGGGCATGAGACCCAGTACTTC. Its translation: CAISGYRGHETQYF.

The genes are TRBV14 and TRBJ2-3; D uncertain. The CDR3 is 16 residues long. Trimming took off 0 bases at V and 2 bases at J, with 12 bases between the two ends. Germline V lookup: CDR1 SGHDN, CDR2 FVKESK. The CDR3 here is CASSQDRRRFTDTQYF. The CDR3 nucleotides read TGTGCCAGCAGCCAAGATCGGCGCAGGTTCACAGATACGCAGTATTTT.

This clonotype was recorded a few times. V and J are TRBV12-3 or TRBV12-4 and TRBJ2-7; no firm D call. This CDR3 has 14 amino acids. Trimming removed 6 bases at V and 3 bases at J, with 15 bases between. Here the CDR3 reads CASSPGGSVYEQYV. The CDR3 bases are TGTGCCAGCAGCCCCGGCGGCTCGGTCTACGAGCAGTACGTC.

The chain joins TRBV4-3 to TRBJ2-5; 10 bases agree with TRBD2. The length of the CDR3 is 18 residues. Germline V lookup: CDR1 LGHNA, CDR2 YSLEER. V lost 1 base to trimming and J lost 7 bases; unmatched junction nucleotides: 15. CDR3 sequence: CASSQVIMASGSYATQYF. CDR3 DNA: TGCGCCAGCAGCCAAGTAATTATGGCTAGCGGGAGTTATGCGACCCAGTACTTC.

The gene calls are TRBV18 and TRBJ2-7; TRBD1 is a possible D gene (6 bases). Germline V CDR1 and CDR2: KGHSH, LQKENI. The CDR3 is made up of 12 amino acids. V lost 6 bases to trimming and J lost 5 bases, with 11 bases between them. The CDR3 is CASSYRAHEQYF. The CDR3 nucleotides read TGTGCCAGCTCGTACAGGGCTCACGAGCAGTACTTC.

This chain links TRBV12-3 or TRBV12-4 with TRBJ2-5, with TRBD1 matching over 9 bases. With 5 bases clipped from V and 5 bases from J, the junction kept 9 bases outside the gene matches. The length of the CDR3 is 15 residues. Here the CDR3 reads CASSPQTGGRETQYF. DNA of the CDR3: TGTGCCAGCAGTCCACAAACAGGGGGCCGGGAGACCCAGTACTTC.

This clonotype is termed medium-sized. The junction does not match germline at one end; this may be a read error. J is TRBJ2-1 and V is TRBV12-3 or TRBV12-4; D gene uncertain. The CDR3 contains 11 residues. CDR3 residues: CASSLAGEQFF. DNA of the CDR3: TGCGCCAGCAGCTTGGCCGGGGAGCAGTTCTTC.

This clonotype has just a few counts. This chain connects TRBV20-1 to TRBJ2-3; 10 nucleotides match TRBD2. Germline V lookup: CDR1 DFQATT, CDR2 SNEGSKA (reference sequence). This CDR3 has 13 residues. Here the CDR3 reads CRILAGVADTQYF. In nucleotides, the CDR3 is TGCAGAATCCTAGCGGGAGTTGCAGATACGCAGTATTTT.

This clonotype was counted a few times. The rearrangement links TRBV7-2 to TRBJ2-1; 7 bases align to TRBD2. The germline V gene encodes CDR1 SGHTA and CDR2 FQGNSA. After removal of 1 base from V and 2 bases from J, the junction contained 5 bases not matched to a gene. The CDR3 has 16 residues. CDR3 sequence reads: CASSLEASGTYNEQFF. The DNA of the CDR3 is TGTGCCAGCAGCTTAGAGGCTAGCGGTACCTACAATGAGCAGTTCTTC. Variable domain in full (rest from reference TRBV7-2 and TRBJ2-1): GAGVSQSPSNKVTEKGKDVELRCDPISGHTALYWYRQSLGQGLEFLIYFQGNSAPDKSGLPSDRFSAERTGGSVSTLTIQRTQQEDSAVYLCASSLEASGTYNEQFFGPGTRLTVL.

This clonotype has ten or more counts. This sequence joins TRBV12-3 or TRBV12-4 and TRBJ2-5; TRBD1 matches 11 bases. This CDR3 spans 16 amino acids. V lost 4 bases, J lost 7 bases, and 11 bases stayed unmatched. In DNA, the CDR3 is TGTGCCAGCAGTTCCCCCGGGACAGGGGGAGCGTGGACCCAGTACTTC. Protein product: CASSSPGTGGAWTQYF.

This clonotype occurred a few times. This chain uses TRBV28 with TRBJ2-7; the D is unclear. CDR3 length equals 14 residues. Germline V gene data show CDR1 as MDHEN and CDR2 as SYDVKM. Trimming pared 2 bases from V and 1 base from J, leaving 9 bases between. CDR3 loop: CASSLGATSYEQYF. The CDR3 bases are TGTGCCAGCAGTTTAGGAGCGACGTCCTACGAGCAGTACTTC. Full variable domain (remainder filled in from reference TRBV28 and TRBJ2-7): DVKVTQSSRYLVKRTGEKVFLECVQDMDHENMFWYRQDPGLGLRLIYFSYDVKMKEKGDIPEGYSVSREKKERFSLILESASTNQTSMYLCASSLGATSYEQYFGPGTRLTVT.

The rearrangement links TRBV2 to TRBJ2-7; no clear D. The CDR3 loop spans 12 amino acids. Trimming shortened V by 6 bases and J by 2 bases, and 8 bases separated the two germline ends. CDR1 and CDR2 from the germline V gene are SNHLY and FYNNEI. In DNA, the CDR3 is TGTGCCAGCAGCGCCTTGGCCTACGAGCAGTACGTC. This codes for CASSALAYEQYV.

This clonotype was recorded many times. The chain recombines TRBV15 with TRBJ2-1; 8 positions match TRBD2. CDR3 size: 18 residues. The trim removed 8 bases at V and 10 bases at J, leaving 25 bases unmatched. Germline-derived CDR1 and CDR2 are LNHNV and YYDKDF (reference sequence). CDR3 in amino acids: CATAPRGGRSPLWREQFF. In DNA form, the CDR3 reads TGTGCCACCGCGCCCCGGGGCGGGAGGTCCCCCCTTTGGAGGGAGCAGTTCTTC.

This clonotype was seen at least ten times. The V gene is TRBV2, the J gene TRBJ2-2, with D unresolved. V was trimmed by 6 bases and J by 7 bases, leaving 12 bases between them. Per germline, CDR1 SNHLY and CDR2 FYNNEI. The CDR3 runs 13 residues. CDR3 bases: TGTGCCAGCAGATACACCCTCGGCGGGGAGCTGTTTTTT. It specifies CASRYTLGGELFF.

This clonotype has only a few counts. The chain has TRBV3-1 and TRBJ1-2, with unresolved D. Germline loops: CDR1 LGHDT, CDR2 YNNKEL (reference sequence). Trimming removed 0 bases at V and 2 bases at J, with 10 bases between. The CDR3 covers 15 residues. CDR3 amino acids: CASSQELLPNYGYTF. The CDR3 region has the DNA TGTGCCAGCAGCCAAGAACTCCTCCCCAACTATGGCTACACCTTC. The whole variable domain, remainder taken from reference TRBV3-1 and TRBJ1-2, is DTAVSQTPKYLVTQMGNDKSIKCEQNLGHDTMYWYKQDSKKFLKIMFSYNNKELIINETVPNRFSPKSPDKAHLNLHINSLELGDSAVYFCASSQELLPNYGYTFGSGTRLTVV.

This clonotype was counted only a few times. V usage is TRBV5-5 and J usage is TRBJ2-5, with 7 bases that match TRBD2. V shed 4 bases and J 5 bases; nucleotides not matched to a gene: 11. The length of the CDR3 is 15 residues. Germline assignment: CDR1 SGHKS and CDR2 YYEKEE (reference sequence). The CDR3 loop is CASSLLAGVKETQYF. The CDR3 nucleotides are TGTGCCAGCAGCCTCCTTGCGGGAGTCAAGGAGACCCAGTACTTC.

Only a few counts were recorded for this clonotype. The CDR3: CATARRQSYNEQFF. The CDR3 DNA reads TGTGCCACCGCAAGGCGGCAATCCTACAATGAGCAGTTCTTC. The V gene is TRBV6-1, the J gene TRBJ2-1; D gene uncertain. The CDR3 runs to 14 residues. CDR1 is MNHNS, CDR2 SASEGT, per germline. Trimming took 10 bases from V and 1 from J, leaving 14 bases between them.